This T cell receptor beta chain was recovered during a study of regulatory T cells in long-lasting Graves disease. Time point denoted: newly diagnosed GD, antithyroid drugs for less than 3 months. PBMC RNA served as the TCR library source. According to the study, TCR beta libraries were built with iRepertoire HTBI primers and CDR3-region Arm-PCR. TCRdb used MiXCR to reprocess the multiplex PCR reads, holding one entry per CDR3 protein. The data contain approximately 400,000 distinct CDR3 sequences, about 15% of them singletons. This clonotype was observed a few times. This sample was also put to use in a study of T cells in Graves' hyperthyroidism and ophthalmopathy.

The sequence was obtained from a woman aged 40 to 55 with Graves disease. The sample here was peripheral blood mononuclear cells (PBMCs), taken at new diagnosis, from a patient treated with antithyroid drugs.

This chain's CDR3 is CASSPPREPHNEQFF. CDR3 nucleotide sequence: TGTGCCAGCAGTCCCCCGCGGGAGCCCCACAATGAGCAGTTCTTC. The rearrangement joins TRBV28 to TRBJ2-1, with TRBD2 matching 7 bases. With V trimmed by 5 bases and J by 5 bases, 9 bases remained unmatched. CDR1 MDHEN and CDR2 SYDVKM come from the germline V gene. The CDR3 has 15 amino acids.